One sample yielded the 30 T cell receptor beta chains listed below, sequenced in a study of tumor-infiltrating lymphocytes in oesophageal squamous cell carcinoma. MiXCR was run by TCRdb on the PCR reads, yielding one entry per CDR3 protein. The table shows nearly 20,000 distinct CDR3 sequences, with 30% to 50% occurring only once. The specimen sequenced was blood. These receptor sequences come from a male donor with esophageal squamous cell carcinoma.

This clonotype came up many times. The chain carries TRBV28 and TRBJ1-2; D is unclear. The CDR3 has 12 amino acids. From germline, CDR1 is MDHEN and CDR2 SYDVKM. The V end lost 6 bases, the J end lost 8 bases, and 13 bases lay between the germline ends. The CDR3 loop is CASSQRGYGYTF. The CDR3 DNA follows: TGTGCCAGCAGCCAACGGGGATACGGCTACACCTTC.

V usage is TRBV7-8 and J usage is TRBJ2-3; no clear D gene. CDR3 length equals 14 residues. CDR1 and CDR2 from the germline V gene are SGHVS and FQNEAQ. Trimming left V 5 bases short and J 3 bases short, with 12 bases between. The CDR3 DNA follows: TGTGCCAGCAGCCGTCCACCCGGGACAGATACGCAGTATTTT. It specifies CASSRPPGTDTQYF.

The chain recombines TRBV6-1 with TRBJ2-7, with D maybe TRBD2 (6 bases). Between the trimmed V and J ends, which lost 6 bases and 0 bases, there was a span of 18 bases. CDR3 size: 16 residues. Germline V gives CDR1 MNHNS, CDR2 SASEGT. CDR3 residues: CASRRLGAGSSYEQYF. The CDR3, as DNA: TGTGCCAGCAGACGACTTGGGGCGGGAAGCTCCTACGAGCAGTACTTC.

Judged by abundance, this clonotype is large (0.1 to 1%). V gene TRBV7-2 combines with J gene TRBJ2-5; D not certain. This CDR3 is 13 amino acids long. CDR1 is SGHTA, CDR2 FQGNSA, per germline. V was clipped by 5 bases and J by 5 bases, with 12 bases between them. The CDR3 DNA sequence: TGTGCCAGCAGCAAACAAGCCCAGGAGACCCAGTACTTC. Its translation: CASSKQAQETQYF.

This clonotype appeared many times. The V call is TRBV10-1, the J call TRBJ2-3, with 8 bases matching TRBD2. Germline-derived CDR1 and CDR2 are WNHNN and SYGVQD (reference sequence). The CDR3 is 14 amino acids. Trimming took 5 bases from V and 5 from J; bases not matched to a gene: 6. The CDR3 bases are TGCGCCAGCAGTAAGCGGGAGCTTAAAGATACGCAGTATTTT. It codes for CASSKRELKDTQYF.

In its sample, this clonotype was seen many times. The genes are TRBV18 and TRBJ2-5, with 7 positions matching TRBD1. Germline values: CDR1 KGHSH, CDR2 LQKENI. This CDR3 has 14 residues. V shed 1 base, J shed 2 bases, and the junction held 1 base outside the gene matches. The CDR3, as DNA: TGTGCCAGCTCACCACGACAGGGACAAGAGACCCAGTACTTC. Translation: CASSPRQGQETQYF.

On this clonotype: A much more abundant neighbour one base away suggests this may be a read error. The V and J genes are TRBV5-1 and TRBJ2-1; no clear D gene. The closer fit of TRBJ2-7 to the DNA end suggests the J call may be wrong. Germline lookup yields CDR1 SGHRS and CDR2 YFSETQ. This CDR3 comprises 13 residues. CDR3 DNA sequence: TGCGCCAGCAGCTTGGACTTCCAAAATGAGCAGTACTTC. Its translation is CASSLDFQNEQYF.

This chain links TRBV15 with TRBJ2-5; TRBD1 aligns across 8 bases. CDR1 and CDR2 (germline): LNHNV, YYDKDF (reference sequence). The CDR3 has 13 amino acids. V lost 4 bases to trimming and J lost 5 bases; unmatched junction nucleotides: 3. CDR3 loop: CATSITGGETQYF. DNA for the CDR3: TGTGCCACCAGCATCACAGGGGGGGAGACCCAGTACTTC.

This sequence joins TRBV6-1 and TRBJ2-3; tentative D call: TRBD2 (6 bases). The J call is in doubt because the DNA end fits TRBJ2-7 better. The CDR3 totals 16 residues. In germline, CDR1 is MNHNS, CDR2 SASEGT. CDR3 DNA: TGTGCCAGCAGTGAAGTGGGGAGGCGGCTCTCCTACGAGCAGTACTTC. This translates into CASSEVGRRLSYEQYF.

This clonotype was counted at least ten times. The J gene is TRBJ1-2, the V gene TRBV24-1; 7 nucleotides align to TRBD1. The germline gives CDR1 KGHDR, CDR2 SFDVKD. The CDR3 sequence is 14 residues long. The V and J ends lost 5 bases and 6 bases, in that order; junction bases with no gene match: 8. CDR3 sequence (DNA): TGTGCCACCAGTGGGAGCCAGGGGGTGGATGGCTACACCTTC. Its protein product is CATSGSQGVDGYTF.

This clonotype appeared many times. The chain couples TRBV6-1 to TRBJ1-3, with 7 nucleotides matching TRBD1. Germline V gene sequence: CDR1 MNHNS, CDR2 SASEGT. The J segment lost 0 bases and the V segment lost 5 bases, leaving 7 bases of the junction unmatched. The CDR3 sequence is 16 residues long. The DNA of the CDR3 is TGTGCCAGCAGTTCCGAGGGGGCCATCTCTGGAAACACCATATATTTT. Protein product: CASSSEGAISGNTIYF.

The chain employs TRBV6-2 or TRBV6-3 and TRBJ2-5, with a tentative D call TRBD2 (6 bases). The V gene's germline CDR1 is MNHEY and CDR2 SVGEGT. The CDR3 consists of 15 residues. V dropped 0 bases and J dropped 5 bases, with 13 bases sitting between them. The CDR3 spells CASSYSASVVETQYF. CDR3 bases: TGTGCCAGCAGTTACTCGGCTAGCGTAGTCGAGACCCAGTACTTC.

This clonotype came up a few times. The genes are TRBV7-6 and TRBJ2-5; D is ambiguous. Trimming stripped 5 bases from V and 5 bases from J, with 9 bases between. The germline CDR1 and CDR2 sequences are SGHVS and FNYEAQ. This CDR3 has 12 amino acids. CDR3 coding DNA: TGTGCCAGCAGCGACCCCGGGGAGACCCAGTACTTC. As protein: CASSDPGETQYF.

This clonotype was detected many times. V and J are TRBV20-1 and TRBJ2-4, with TRBD2 matching 8 bases. Judging by the DNA end, TRBJ2-7 fits better; the J call may be wrong. The CDR3 runs to 13 residues. Germline CDR1 DFQATT, CDR2 SNEGSKA (reference sequence). The CDR3 sequence: CSAREREPYEQYF. CDR3 DNA: TGCAGTGCCCGCGAGCGGGAGCCCTACGAGCAGTACTTC.

This clonotype counts as medium-sized. The DNA of the CDR3 is TGTGCCAGCAGTACCAACTATGGCTACACCTTC. Encoded protein: CASSTNYGYTF. The chain joins TRBV28 to TRBJ1-2; no firm D call. V was cut by 5 bases and J by 2 bases, with 3 bases left in between. The CDR3 extends over 11 amino acids. The germline gives CDR1 MDHEN, CDR2 SYDVKM.

In DNA, the CDR3 is TGCGCCAGCAGTGAACTTCGGGGCTATACCTACAATGAGCAGTTCTTC. Translation gives CASSELRGYTYNEQFF. The chain combines TRBV10-2 with TRBJ2-1; D tentatively fits TRBD1 or TRBD2 (5 bases each). Germline CDR1 WSHSY, CDR2 SAAADI. This CDR3 region has 16 residues. Trimming removed 3 bases from V and 2 bases from J, with 14 bases in between.

The chain joins TRBV12-3 or TRBV12-4 to TRBJ2-3; TRBD2 aligns across 9 bases. The assigned J gene may be wrong: the sequence end matches TRBJ2-1 better. CDR3 length equals 16 residues. CDR3 amino acids: CASSRLAGDSYNEQFF. The CDR3 DNA sequence: TGTGCCAGCAGCCGCTTAGCGGGAGACTCCTACAATGAGCAGTTCTTC.

Worth noting for this clonotype: It is likely a read error, because the conserved phenylalanine at the end of the CDR3 is missing. The DNA is left out, because the CDR3 cannot be placed on it with certainty; the CDR3 is given as TCRdb lists it. The genes are TRBV27 and TRBJ2-7; the listed D gene, TRBD1, was not tested against the DNA. From its first to its last residue, the CDR3 has 18 amino acids. Germline V gene data show CDR1 as MNHEY and CDR2 as SMNVEV (reference sequence). The CDR3 loop reads CASSPRLQGGNYGYTFGS.

The rearrangement links TRBV28 to TRBJ2-3; 7 bases are shared with TRBD1. In germline, CDR1 is MDHEN, CDR2 SYDVKM. V shed 6 bases, J shed 8 bases, and the junction held 14 bases outside the gene matches. The CDR3 extends over 15 amino acids. The CDR3 loop reads CASRKPDRVRVTQYF. The CDR3 DNA reads TGTGCCAGCAGAAAACCCGACAGGGTACGAGTTACGCAGTATTTT.

V and J are TRBV28 and TRBJ2-5, with D unresolved. This CDR3 has 11 residues. CDR1 MDHEN and CDR2 SYDVKM come from the germline V gene. The germline V and J ends were trimmed by 2 bases and 11 bases, with 9 bases remaining between them. The CDR3, as DNA: TGTGCCAGCAGTTTAGGGTCTGAGCAGTACTTC. Translating it yields CASSLGSEQYF.

This clonotype was counted at least ten times. V gene TRBV5-1 combines with J gene TRBJ1-1; the D is unclear. Between the trimmed V and J ends, which lost 5 bases and 2 bases, there was a span of 10 bases. Germline loops: CDR1 SGHRS, CDR2 YFSETQ. The CDR3 runs to 13 residues. In DNA form, the CDR3 reads TGCGCCAGCAGAAAGGAACTCAACACTGAAGCTTTCTTT. This gives the protein CASRKELNTEAFF.

The table lists this clonotype with many counts. V usage is TRBV6-1 and J usage is TRBJ1-2; tentative D call: TRBD1 (5 bases). The germline V and J ends were trimmed by 5 bases and 5 bases, with 15 bases remaining between them. The CDR3 consists of 14 residues. Per the germline V gene, CDR1 is MNHNS and CDR2 is SASEGT. This CDR3 is CASSTGVGGYGYTF. The CDR3 bases are TGTGCCAGCAGTACCGGGGTTGGGGGGTATGGCTACACCTTC.

CDR3 amino acids: CASSESSMNTEAFF. DNA of the CDR3: TGTGCCAGCAGCGAGAGTTCCATGAACACTGAAGCTTTCTTT. The rearrangement uses TRBV9 and TRBJ1-1; D remains ambiguous. With 3 bases removed from V and 0 bases from J, the gap between germline ends came to 9 bases. The CDR3 loop spans 14 amino acids. CDR1 is SGDLS and CDR2 is YYNGEE in the germline V gene.

There are a few counts of this clonotype. This chain connects TRBV7-3 to TRBJ1-2, with D possibly TRBD1 on 6 matching bases. There are 13 residues in the CDR3. Trimming pared 5 bases from V and 6 bases from J, leaving 13 bases between. Germline V gene sequence: CDR1 SGHTA, CDR2 FQGTGA. The chain's CDR3 is CASSHTGFDGYTF. The CDR3 DNA sequence: TGTGCCAGCAGCCACACAGGGTTCGATGGCTACACCTTC.

This clonotype was seen many times. This may arise from a read error, as a much more abundant clone is one base away. J is TRBJ2-7 and V is TRBV7-9; TRBD2 matches at 8 bases. Germline CDR1 SEHNR, CDR2 FQNEAQ (reference sequence). The CDR3 is made up of 16 amino acids. J gave up 7 bases and V 1 base, and 12 bases lay outside the gene matches. The CDR3 protein is CASSLDGGLVGGEQYF. The CDR3 DNA is TGTGCCAGCAGCTTAGATGGGGGACTAGTAGGAGGTGAGCAGTACTTC.

V gene TRBV7-9 combines with J gene TRBJ2-5; the match to TRBD2 covers 9 bases. V was pared by 5 bases and J by 4 bases, with 14 bases of the junction left unmatched. The CDR3 length is 17 residues. Germline CDR1 is SEHNR and CDR2 is FQNEAQ (reference sequence). The CDR3 DNA reads TGTGCCAGCAGCCCCAACCCGGGGGTAGCGGGAGTAGAGACCCAGTACTTC. Encoded protein: CASSPNPGVAGVETQYF.

For this clonotype: The germline gene is not matched at one end of the junction; a read error may be the cause. The rearrangement links TRBV7-6 to TRBJ2-3, with D perhaps matching TRBD2 (6 bases). The DNA end is a closer match to TRBJ2-7, so the J assignment may be wrong. From germline, CDR1 is SGHVS and CDR2 FNYEAQ. The CDR3 is 16 residues long. Here the CDR3 reads CASSLESGEPYNEQYF. Here the CDR3 DNA reads TGTGCTAGCAGCTTAGAATCGGGGGAGCCCTACAATGAGCAGTACTTC.

The chain recombines TRBV29-1 with TRBJ2-3, with 7 bases fitting TRBD2. Germline lookup yields CDR1 SQVTM and CDR2 ANQGSEA. The CDR3 contains 15 residues. J lost 3 bases, V lost 3 bases, and 9 bases had no gene match. The CDR3 DNA is TGCAGCGTTGATTCCGGGAGGCCCGATACAGATACGCAGTATTTT. It encodes CSVDSGRPDTDTQYF.

This chain connects TRBV20-1 to TRBJ2-1, with 11 bases fitting TRBD2. Per germline, CDR1 DFQATT and CDR2 SNEGSKA (reference sequence). The CDR3 sequence is 19 residues long. V was pared by 6 bases and J by 7 bases, with 23 bases of the junction left unmatched. CDR3 DNA: TGCAGTGCCATTAGCGGACAGGGTTCTAGCGGGAGGACCTGGAATGAGCAGTTCTTC. Protein sequence: CSAISGQGSSGRTWNEQFF.

The chain joins TRBV7-3 to TRBJ2-2; perhaps TRBD2 as D (5 bases). CDR3 size: 14 residues. V was cut by 2 bases and J by 3 bases, with 7 bases left in between. Per germline, CDR1 SGHTA and CDR2 FQGTGA. DNA for the CDR3: TGTGCCAGCAGCTTAGTACTAGACACCGGGGAGCTGTTTTTT. Its translation: CASSLVLDTGELFF.